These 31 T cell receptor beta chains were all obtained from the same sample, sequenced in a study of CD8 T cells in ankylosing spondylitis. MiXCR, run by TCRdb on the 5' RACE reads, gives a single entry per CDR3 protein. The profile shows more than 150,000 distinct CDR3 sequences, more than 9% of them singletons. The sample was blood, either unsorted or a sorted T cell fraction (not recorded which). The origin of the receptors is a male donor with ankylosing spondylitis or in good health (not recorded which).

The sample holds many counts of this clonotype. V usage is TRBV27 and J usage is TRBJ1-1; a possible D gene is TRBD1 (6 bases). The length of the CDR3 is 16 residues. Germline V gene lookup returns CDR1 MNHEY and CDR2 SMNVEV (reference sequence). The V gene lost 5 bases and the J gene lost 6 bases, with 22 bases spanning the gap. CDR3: CASSRTPTGFSAEAFF. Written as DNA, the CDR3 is TGTGCCAGCAGTCGAACCCCGACAGGTTTCAGCGCTGAAGCTTTCTTT.

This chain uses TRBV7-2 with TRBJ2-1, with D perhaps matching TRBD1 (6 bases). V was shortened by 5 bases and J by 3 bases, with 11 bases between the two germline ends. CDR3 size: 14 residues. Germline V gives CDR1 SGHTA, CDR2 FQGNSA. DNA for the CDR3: TGTGCCAGCAGCCAGGGGAGACTCTACAATGAGCAGTTCTTC. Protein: CASSQGRLYNEQFF.

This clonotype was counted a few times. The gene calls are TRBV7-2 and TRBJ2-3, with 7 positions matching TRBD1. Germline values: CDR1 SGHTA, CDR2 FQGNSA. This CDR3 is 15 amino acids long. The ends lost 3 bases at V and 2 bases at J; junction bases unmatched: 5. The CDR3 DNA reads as TGTGCCAGCAGCTTGGGGACAGCCCTCACAGATACGCAGTATTTT. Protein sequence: CASSLGTALTDTQYF.

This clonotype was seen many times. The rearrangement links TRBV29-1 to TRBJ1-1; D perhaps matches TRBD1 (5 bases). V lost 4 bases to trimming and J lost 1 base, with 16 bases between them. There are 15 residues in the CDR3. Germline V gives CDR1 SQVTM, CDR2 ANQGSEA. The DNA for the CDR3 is TGCAGCGTTGGGGGCCTAGGAGGGGCGAACACTGAAGCTTTCTTT. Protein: CSVGGLGGANTEAFF.

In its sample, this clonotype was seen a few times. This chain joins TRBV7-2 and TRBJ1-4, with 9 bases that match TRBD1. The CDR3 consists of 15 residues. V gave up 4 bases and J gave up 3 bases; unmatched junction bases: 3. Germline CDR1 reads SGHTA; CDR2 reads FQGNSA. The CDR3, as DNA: TGTGCCAGCAGCTGGACAGGGGAAGCTAATGAAAAACTGTTTTTT. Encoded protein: CASSWTGEANEKLFF.

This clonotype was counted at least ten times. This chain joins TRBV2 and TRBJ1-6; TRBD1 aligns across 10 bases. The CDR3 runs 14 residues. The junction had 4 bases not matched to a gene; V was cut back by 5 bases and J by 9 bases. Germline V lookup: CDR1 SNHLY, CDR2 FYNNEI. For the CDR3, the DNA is TGTGCCAGCAGTCTGACAGGGGGCGGTTCACCCCTCCACTTT. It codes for CASSLTGGGSPLHF.

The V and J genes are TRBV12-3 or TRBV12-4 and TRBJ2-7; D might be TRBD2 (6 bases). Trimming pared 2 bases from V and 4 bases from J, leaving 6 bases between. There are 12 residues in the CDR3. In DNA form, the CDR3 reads TGTGCCAGCAGTTTAAGCGGGTACGAGCAGTACTTC. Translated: CASSLSGYEQYF.

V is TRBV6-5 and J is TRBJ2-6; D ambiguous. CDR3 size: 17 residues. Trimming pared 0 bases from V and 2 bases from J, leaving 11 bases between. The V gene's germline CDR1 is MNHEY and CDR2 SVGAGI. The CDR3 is CASSYSNWETGANVLTF. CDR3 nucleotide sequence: TGTGCCAGCAGTTACTCGAATTGGGAAACTGGGGCCAACGTCCTGACTTTC.

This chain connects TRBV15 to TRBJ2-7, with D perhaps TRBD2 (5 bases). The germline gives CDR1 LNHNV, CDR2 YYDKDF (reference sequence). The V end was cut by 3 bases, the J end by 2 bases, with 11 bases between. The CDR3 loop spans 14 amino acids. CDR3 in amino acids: CATSSYAGTYEQYF. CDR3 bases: TGTGCCACCAGCAGTTACGCCGGGACCTACGAGCAGTACTTC.

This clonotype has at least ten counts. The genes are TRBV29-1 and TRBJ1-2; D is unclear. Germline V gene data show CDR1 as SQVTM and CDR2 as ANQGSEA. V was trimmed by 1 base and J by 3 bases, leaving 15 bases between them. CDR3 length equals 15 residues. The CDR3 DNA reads TGCAGCGTTGAAGCCCCCGGAGGGCGAGACTATGGCTACACCTTC. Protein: CSVEAPGGRDYGYTF.

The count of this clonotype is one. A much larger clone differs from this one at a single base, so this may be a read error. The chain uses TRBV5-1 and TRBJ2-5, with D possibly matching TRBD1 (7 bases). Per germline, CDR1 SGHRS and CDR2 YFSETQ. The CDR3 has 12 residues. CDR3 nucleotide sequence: TGCGCCTCCCAGGGGGGCCAAGAGCCCCAGTACTTC. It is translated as CASQGGQEPQYF.

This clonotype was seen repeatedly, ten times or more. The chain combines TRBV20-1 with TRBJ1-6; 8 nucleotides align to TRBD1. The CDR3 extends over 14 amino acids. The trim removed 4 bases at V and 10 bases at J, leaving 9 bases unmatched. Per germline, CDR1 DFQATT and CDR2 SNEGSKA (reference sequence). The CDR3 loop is CSATNQGAWSPLHF. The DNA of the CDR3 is TGCAGTGCTACTAACCAGGGGGCATGGTCACCCCTCCACTTT.

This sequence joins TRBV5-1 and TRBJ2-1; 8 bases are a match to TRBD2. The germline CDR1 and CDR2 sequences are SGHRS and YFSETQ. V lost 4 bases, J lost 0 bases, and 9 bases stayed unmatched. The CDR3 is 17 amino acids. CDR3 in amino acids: CASSRTGTRDSYNEQFF. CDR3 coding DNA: TGCGCCAGCAGCCGGACCGGGACTAGAGACTCCTACAATGAGCAGTTCTTC.

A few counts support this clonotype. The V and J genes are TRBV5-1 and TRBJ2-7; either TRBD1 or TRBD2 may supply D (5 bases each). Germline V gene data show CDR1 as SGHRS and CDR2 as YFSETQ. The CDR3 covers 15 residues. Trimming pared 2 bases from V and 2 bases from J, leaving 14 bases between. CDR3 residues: CASSFEGHTTYEQYF. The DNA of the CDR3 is TGCGCCAGCAGCTTCGAGGGGCATACTACCTACGAGCAGTACTTC. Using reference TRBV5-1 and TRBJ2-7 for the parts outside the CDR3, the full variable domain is KAGVTQTPRYLIKTRGQQVTLSCSPISGHRSVSWYQQTPGQGLQFLFEYFSETQRNKGNFPGRFSGRQFSNSRSEMNVSTLELGDSALYLCASSFEGHTTYEQYFGPGTRLTVT.

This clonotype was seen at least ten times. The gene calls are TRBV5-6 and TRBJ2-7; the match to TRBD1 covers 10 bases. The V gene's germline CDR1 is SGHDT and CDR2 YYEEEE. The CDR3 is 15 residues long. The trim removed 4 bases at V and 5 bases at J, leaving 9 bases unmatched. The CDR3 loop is CASSVPGQGRHEQYF. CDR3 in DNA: TGTGCCAGCAGCGTTCCGGGACAGGGGCGGCACGAGCAGTACTTC. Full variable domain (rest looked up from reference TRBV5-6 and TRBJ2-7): DAGVTQSPTHLIKTRGQQVTLRCSPKSGHDTVSWYQQALGQGPQFIFQYYEEEERQRGNFPDRFSGHQFPNYSSELNVNALLLGDSALYLCASSVPGQGRHEQYFGPGTRLTVT.

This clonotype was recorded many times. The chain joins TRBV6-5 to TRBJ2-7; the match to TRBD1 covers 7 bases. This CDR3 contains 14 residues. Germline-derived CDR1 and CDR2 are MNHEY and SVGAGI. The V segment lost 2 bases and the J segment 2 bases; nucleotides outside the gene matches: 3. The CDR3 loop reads CASSYDQGAYEQYF. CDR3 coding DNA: TGTGCCAGCAGTTACGATCAGGGGGCCTACGAGCAGTACTTC.

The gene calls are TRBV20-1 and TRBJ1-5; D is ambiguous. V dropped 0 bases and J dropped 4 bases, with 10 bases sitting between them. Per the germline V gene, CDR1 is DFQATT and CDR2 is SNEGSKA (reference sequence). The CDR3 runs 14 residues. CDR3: CSARDRVGNQPQHF. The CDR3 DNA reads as TGCAGTGCTAGAGATCGAGTTGGTAATCAGCCCCAGCATTTT.

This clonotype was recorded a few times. Written as DNA, the CDR3 is TGCGCCAGCAGCTTGGAGGACTACGGGCCAGATACGCAGTATTTT. It codes for CASSLEDYGPDTQYF. The chain joins TRBV5-1 to TRBJ2-3, with D perhaps TRBD2 (6 bases). Per the germline V gene, CDR1 is SGHRS and CDR2 is YFSETQ. V was clipped by 0 bases and J by 4 bases, with 12 bases between them. CDR3 length: 15 residues.

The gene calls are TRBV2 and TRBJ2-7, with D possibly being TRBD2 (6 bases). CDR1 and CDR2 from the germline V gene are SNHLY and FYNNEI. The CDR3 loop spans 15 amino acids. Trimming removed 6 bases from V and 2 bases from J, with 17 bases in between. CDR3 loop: CASSRLSGSTYEQYF. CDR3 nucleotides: TGTGCCAGCAGCCGGCTTAGCGGCAGTACCTACGAGCAGTACTTC.

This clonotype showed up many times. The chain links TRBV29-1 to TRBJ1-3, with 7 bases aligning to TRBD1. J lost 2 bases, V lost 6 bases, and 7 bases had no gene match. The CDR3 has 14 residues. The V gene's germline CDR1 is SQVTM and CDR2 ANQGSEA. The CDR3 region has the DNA TGCAGCGTGGGCAGGGGGGACCCTGGAAACACCATATATTTT. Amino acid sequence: CSVGRGDPGNTIYF.

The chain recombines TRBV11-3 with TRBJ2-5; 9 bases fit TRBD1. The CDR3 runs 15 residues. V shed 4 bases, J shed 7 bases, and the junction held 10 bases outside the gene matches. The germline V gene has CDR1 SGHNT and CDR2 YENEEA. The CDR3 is CASSSREQGAGTQYF. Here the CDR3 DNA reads TGTGCCAGCAGCTCACGGGAACAGGGGGCTGGGACCCAGTACTTC.

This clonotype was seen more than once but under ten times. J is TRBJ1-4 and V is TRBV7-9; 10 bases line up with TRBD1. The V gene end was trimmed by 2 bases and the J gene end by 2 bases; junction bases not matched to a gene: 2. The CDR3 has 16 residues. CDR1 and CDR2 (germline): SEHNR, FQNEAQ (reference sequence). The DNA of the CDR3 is TGTGCCAGCAGCTTAATGGGACAGGGGACTAATGAAAAACTGTTTTTT. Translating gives CASSLMGQGTNEKLFF.

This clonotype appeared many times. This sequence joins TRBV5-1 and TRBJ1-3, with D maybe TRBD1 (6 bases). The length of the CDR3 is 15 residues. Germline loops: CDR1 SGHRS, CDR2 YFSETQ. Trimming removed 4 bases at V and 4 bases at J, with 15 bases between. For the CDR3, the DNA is TGCGCCAGCAGCCCCTGGGGGGCTGGAGGAAACACCATATATTTT. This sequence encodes CASSPWGAGGNTIYF.

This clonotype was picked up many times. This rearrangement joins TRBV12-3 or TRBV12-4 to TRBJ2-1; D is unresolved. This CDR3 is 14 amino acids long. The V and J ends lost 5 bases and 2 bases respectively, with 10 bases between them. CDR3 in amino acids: CASSPRVAYNEQFF. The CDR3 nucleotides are TGTGCCAGCAGTCCTAGGGTCGCCTACAATGAGCAGTTCTTC.

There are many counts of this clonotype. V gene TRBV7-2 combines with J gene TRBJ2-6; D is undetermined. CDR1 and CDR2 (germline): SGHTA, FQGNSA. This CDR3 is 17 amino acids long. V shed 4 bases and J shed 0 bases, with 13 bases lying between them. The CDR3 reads CASSSRAARSGANVLTF. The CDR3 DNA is TGTGCCAGCAGCTCCCGGGCAGCCCGCTCTGGGGCCAACGTCCTGACTTTC.

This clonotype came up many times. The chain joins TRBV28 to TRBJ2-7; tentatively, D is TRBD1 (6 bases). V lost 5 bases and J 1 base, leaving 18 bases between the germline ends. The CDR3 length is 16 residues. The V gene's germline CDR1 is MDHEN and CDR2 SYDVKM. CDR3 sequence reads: CASSPLQGRGSYEQYF. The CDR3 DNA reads TGTGCCAGCAGTCCGTTACAGGGTAGGGGTTCCTACGAGCAGTACTTC.

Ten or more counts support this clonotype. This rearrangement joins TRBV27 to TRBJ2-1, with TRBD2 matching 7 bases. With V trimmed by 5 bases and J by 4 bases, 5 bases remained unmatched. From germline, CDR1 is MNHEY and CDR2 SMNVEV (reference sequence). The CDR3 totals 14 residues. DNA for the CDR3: TGTGCCAGCAGTCTTATGGGGGGGTACAATGAGCAGTTCTTC. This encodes CASSLMGGYNEQFF.

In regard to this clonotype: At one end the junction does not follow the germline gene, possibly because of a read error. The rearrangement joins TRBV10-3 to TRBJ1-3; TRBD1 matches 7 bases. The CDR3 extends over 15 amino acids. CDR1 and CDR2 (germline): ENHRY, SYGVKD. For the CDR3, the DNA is TGCGCCATCAGTGATGGGGGACAGAGGAGAAACACCATATATTTT. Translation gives CAISDGGQRRNTIYF.

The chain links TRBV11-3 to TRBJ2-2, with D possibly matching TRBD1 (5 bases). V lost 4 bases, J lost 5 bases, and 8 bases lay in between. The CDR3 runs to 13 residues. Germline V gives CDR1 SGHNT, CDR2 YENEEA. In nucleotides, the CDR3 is TGTGCCAGCAGCTCTTACAGGACCGGGGAGCTGTTTTTT. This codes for CASSSYRTGELFF.

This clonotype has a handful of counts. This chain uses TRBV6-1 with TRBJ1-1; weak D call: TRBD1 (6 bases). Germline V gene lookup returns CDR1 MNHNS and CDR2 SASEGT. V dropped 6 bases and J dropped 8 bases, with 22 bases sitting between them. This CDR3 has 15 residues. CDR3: CASSANGTPGSEAFF. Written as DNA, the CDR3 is TGTGCCAGCAGCGCAAACGGGACACCGGGCAGCGAAGCTTTCTTT.

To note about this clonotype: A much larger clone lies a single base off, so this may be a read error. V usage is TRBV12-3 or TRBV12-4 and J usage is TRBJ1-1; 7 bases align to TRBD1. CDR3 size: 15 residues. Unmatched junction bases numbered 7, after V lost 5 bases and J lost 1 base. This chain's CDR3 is CASSVPGQRNTEAFF. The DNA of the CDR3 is TGTGCCAGCAGTGTACCGGGACAGCGGAACACTGAAGCTTTCTTT.